These 9 T cell receptor beta chains came from one sample sequenced in a study of cytomegalovirus exposure and HLA in healthy donors. PCR used 60 Vbeta primers and 13 Jbeta primers. Data came from immunoSEQ multiplex PCR; TCRdb stores just in-frame clones and leaves some out. The sample table includes tens of thousands of clones. Source material: PBMCs. The receptors originated from a woman between 40 and 50 years old in good health and CMV-seronegative.

The chain is built from TRBV29-1 and TRBJ2-7, with TRBD1 matching 7 bases. V lost 3 bases, J lost 5 bases, and 7 bases stayed unmatched. The germline V gene encodes CDR1 SQVTM and CDR2 ANQGSEA. The CDR3 length is 13 residues. This CDR3 reads CSVEVDRENEQYF. The DNA for the CDR3 is TGCAGCGTTGAGGTCGACAGGGAGAACGAGCAGTACTTC.

Worth noting for this clone: Relative to the germline gene, one junction end is altered; a read error may explain this. The J gene is TRBJ2-5, the V gene TRBV5-4, with D perhaps TRBD1 (6 bases). The CDR3 consists of 12 residues. Germline-derived CDR1 and CDR2 are SGHNT and YYREEE (reference sequence). The CDR3 nucleotides are TGTGCCAGCAGATTGGACAGAGAGACCCAGTACTTC. Its protein is CASRLDRETQYF. The complete variable domain, with remaining parts taken from reference TRBV5-4 and TRBJ2-5, reads ETGVTQSPTHLIKTRGQQVTLRCSSQSGHNTVSWYQQALGQGPQFIFQYYREEENGRGNFPPRFSGLQFPNYSSELNVNALELDDSALYLCASRLDRETQYFGPGTRLLVL.

This chain joins TRBV11-2 and TRBJ1-2, with TRBD1 identical over 10 bases. The CDR3 is 16 residues long. Germline-derived CDR1 and CDR2 are SGHAT and FQNNGV. The V and J ends lost 5 bases and 4 bases, in that order; junction bases with no gene match: 10. This chain's CDR3 is CASSTSTGGLPYGYTF. The CDR3 DNA follows: TGTGCCAGCAGCACCTCGACAGGGGGCCTTCCCTATGGCTACACCTTC.

This chain connects TRBV6-1 to TRBJ2-3, with D possibly being TRBD1 (6 bases). The CDR3 is 13 residues long. Between the trimmed V and J ends, which lost 3 bases and 5 bases, there was a span of 9 bases. The germline V gene has CDR1 MNHNS and CDR2 SASEGT. The CDR3 coding sequence is TGTGCCAGCAGTGAGGCAGGGGAAGATACGCAGTATTTT. This codes for CASSEAGEDTQYF.

The V and J genes are TRBV7-2 and TRBJ2-5; 9 bases line up with TRBD1. V shed 9 bases, J shed 4 bases, and the junction held 6 bases outside the gene matches. In germline, CDR1 is SGHTA, CDR2 FQGNSA. CDR3 length: 13 residues. The CDR3 DNA follows: TGTGCCAGTAGACAGGGGGTGAGAGAGACCCAGTACTTC. Protein sequence: CASRQGVRETQYF. Filled out from reference TRBV7-2 and TRBJ2-5, the complete variable domain reads GAGVSQSPSNKVTEKGKDVELRCDPISGHTALYWYRQSLGQGLEFLIYFQGNSAPDKSGLPSDRFSAERTGGSVSTLTIQRTQQEDSAVYLCASRQGVRETQYFGPGTRLLVL.

DNA of the CDR3: TGTGCCAGCAGCGTGACTAGCGGGAAGAGTAATGAGCAGTTCTTC. Protein sequence: CASSVTSGKSNEQFF. This chain joins TRBV9 and TRBJ2-1; 11 bases line up with TRBD2. The V and J ends lost 2 bases and 7 bases, in that order; junction bases with no gene match: 5. This CDR3 spans 15 amino acids. CDR1 is SGDLS and CDR2 is YYNGEE in the germline V gene.

The rearrangement uses TRBV13 and TRBJ1-2, with D perhaps TRBD1 (5 bases). Germline lookup yields CDR1 PRHDT and CDR2 FYEKMQ (reference sequence). CDR3 size: 14 residues. The V end was cut by 2 bases, the J end by 4 bases, with 11 bases between. The CDR3 DNA sequence: TGTGCCAGCAGCTTAAGCGACAGAATCTATGGCTACACCTTC. It codes for CASSLSDRIYGYTF.

The J gene is TRBJ2-3, the V gene TRBV19, with 12 bases that match TRBD2. CDR3 length: 15 amino acids. J gave up 6 bases and V 4 bases, and 5 bases lay outside the gene matches. From germline, CDR1 is LNHDA and CDR2 SQIVND (reference sequence). Here the CDR3 reads CASSKLTSGSDTQYF. The CDR3 DNA reads as TGTGCCAGTAGTAAATTGACTAGCGGGAGTGATACGCAGTATTTT.

The chain combines TRBV27 with TRBJ2-5; 7 nucleotides align to TRBD2. From germline, CDR1 is MNHEY and CDR2 SMNVEV (reference sequence). CDR3 length equals 15 residues. Germline trimming cut 8 bases from V and 3 bases from J; bases unmatched to any gene: 12. The CDR3 region is CASSPGTTHEETQYF. In DNA form, the CDR3 reads TGTGCCAGCTCCCCCGGGACTACCCACGAAGAGACCCAGTACTTC.